The TCR beta chain under discussion was sequenced for a study of HIV-infected patients and healthy controls. Germline CDR1 and CDR2: ENHRY and SYGVKD. V was pared by 0 bases and J by 6 bases, with 11 bases between. The CDR3 loop spans 14 amino acids. TCRdb redid the calling of the 5' RACE reads with MiXCR, one entry per CDR3 protein. The sample carries about 67,000 distinct CDR3 sequences, about a sixth recorded once. This clonotype was detected only a few times. The sequence was collected from a human donor in good health. The sequencing input was CD4+ T cells from blood. The chain employs TRBV10-3 and TRBJ2-5, with D unclear. The CDR3 bases are TGTGCCATCAGTGAGTCCGGCGGTGGGAAGACCCAGTACTTC. Protein sequence: CAISESGGGKTQYF.